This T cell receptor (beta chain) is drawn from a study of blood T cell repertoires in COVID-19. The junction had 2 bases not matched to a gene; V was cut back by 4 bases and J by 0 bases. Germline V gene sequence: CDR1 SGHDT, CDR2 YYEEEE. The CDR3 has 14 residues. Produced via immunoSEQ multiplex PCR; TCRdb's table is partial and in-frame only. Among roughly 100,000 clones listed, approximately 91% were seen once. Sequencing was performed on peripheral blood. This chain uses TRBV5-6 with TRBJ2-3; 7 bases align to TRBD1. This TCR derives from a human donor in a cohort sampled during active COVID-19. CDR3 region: CASSPTGSTDTQYF. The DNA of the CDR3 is TGTGCCAGCAGCCCGACAGGGAGCACAGATACGCAGTATTTT.